A selection of T cell receptor beta chains follows, all from one sample in a study of T cells in Graves' hyperthyroidism and ophthalmopathy. TCRdb re-called the multiplex PCR reads through MiXCR, storing one row per CDR3 protein. The repertoire has 500,000 to 550,000 distinct CDR3 sequences, just under 20% of them found once; the top ten carry 47%. The specimen was blood. The receptors shown here come from a man aged 35-49 years with Graves' ophthalmopathy. The CDR3 runs from the conserved cysteine through the conserved F or W. Fields, in order: clone size, D gene, J gene, CDR3 length, V gene, CDR3 protein, CDR3 DNA. D genes are given only for firm matches. Rows may omit the clone size; those that give it use once, few, many or a size class.

clone_size: -; d_call: -; j_call: TRBJ2-1; cdr3_length: 17; v_call: TRBV5-5; cdr3_aa: CASSHPGGASSYNEQFF; cdr3_nt: TGTGCCAGCAGCCATCCCGGGGGAGCTAGCTCCTACAATGAGCAGTTCTTC
clone_size: many; d_call: -; j_call: TRBJ1-6; cdr3_length: 14; v_call: TRBV12-3/TRBV12-4; cdr3_aa: CASSPTATNSPLHF; cdr3_nt: TGTGCCAGCAGTCCGACAGCCACGAATTCACCCCTCCACTTT
clone_size: many; d_call: TRBD2; j_call: TRBJ2-7; cdr3_length: 13; v_call: TRBV28; cdr3_aa: CATLTSGREEQYF; cdr3_nt: TGTGCCACCCTAACTAGCGGGAGGGAAGAGCAGTACTTC
clone_size: many; d_call: TRBD1; j_call: TRBJ2-2; cdr3_length: 16; v_call: TRBV7-6; cdr3_aa: CASRGADRLNTGELFF; cdr3_nt: TGTGCCAGCAGGGGGGCGGACAGGCTCAACACCGGGGAGCTGTTTTTT
clone_size: many; d_call: -; j_call: TRBJ2-1; cdr3_length: 11; v_call: TRBV28; cdr3_aa: CASMRHNEQFF; cdr3_nt: TGTGCCAGCATGCGACACAATGAGCAGTTCTTC
clone_size: -; d_call: -; j_call: TRBJ1-5; cdr3_length: 16; v_call: TRBV18; cdr3_aa: CASSLKQKAMFAPQHF; cdr3_nt: TGTGCCAGCTCGCTTAAACAGAAAGCGATGTTCGCGCCCCAGCATTTT
clone_size: few; d_call: -; j_call: TRBJ2-5; cdr3_length: 15; v_call: TRBV25-1; cdr3_aa: CASSESVSVAETQYF; cdr3_nt: TGTGCCAGCAGTGAATCCGTCTCGGTCGCGGAGACCCAGTACTTC
clone_size: -; d_call: -; j_call: TRBJ1-3; cdr3_length: 16; v_call: TRBV5-8; cdr3_aa: CASSLGLFGRGNTIYF; cdr3_nt: TGTGCCAGCAGCCTTGGGCTGTTCGGGAGAGGAAACACCATATATTTT
clone_size: many; d_call: -; j_call: TRBJ1-4; cdr3_length: 14; v_call: TRBV6-8; cdr3_aa: CASINDASNEKLFF; cdr3_nt: TGTGCCAGCATAAATGACGCCTCCAATGAAAAACTGTTTTTT
clone_size: -; d_call: -; j_call: TRBJ1-4; cdr3_length: 11; v_call: TRBV20-1; cdr3_aa: CSASAREKLFF; cdr3_nt: TGCAGTGCTAGCGCTCGGGAAAAACTGTTTTTT
clone_size: few; d_call: TRBD1; j_call: TRBJ2-2; cdr3_length: 17; v_call: TRBV9; cdr3_aa: CASSVPTGGGGTGELFF; cdr3_nt: TGTGCCAGCAGCGTCCCGACAGGGGGCGGCGGCACCGGGGAGCTGTTTTTT
clone_size: -; d_call: TRBD1; j_call: TRBJ2-7; cdr3_length: 18; v_call: TRBV28; cdr3_aa: CASSLRRQGPSISYEQYF; cdr3_nt: TGTGCCAGCAGTTTACGTCGACAGGGCCCATCAATCTCCTACGAGCAGTACTTC
clone_size: many; d_call: TRBD1; j_call: TRBJ2-1; cdr3_length: 18; v_call: TRBV6-2/TRBV6-3; cdr3_aa: CASSYSITRDRSYNEQFF; cdr3_nt: TGTGCCAGCAGTTACTCTATCACCCGGGACAGGTCCTACAATGAGCAGTTCTTC
clone_size: many; d_call: TRBD2; j_call: TRBJ2-1; cdr3_length: 16; v_call: TRBV12-3/TRBV12-4; cdr3_aa: CASSSAAGGPSSEQFF; cdr3_nt: TGTGCCAGCAGTTCCGCAGCGGGAGGGCCTTCGTCTGAGCAGTTCTTC
clone_size: -; d_call: -; j_call: TRBJ1-6; cdr3_length: 15; v_call: TRBV6-1; cdr3_aa: CASSEEDSYNSPLHF; cdr3_nt: TGTGCCAGCAGTGAAGAGGACTCCTATAATTCACCCCTCCACTTT
clone_size: few; d_call: TRBD1; j_call: TRBJ2-3; cdr3_length: 14; v_call: TRBV5-1; cdr3_aa: CASKGQGFTDTQYF; cdr3_nt: TGCGCCAGCAAGGGACAGGGGTTCACAGATACGCAGTATTTT
clone_size: few; d_call: TRBD1; j_call: TRBJ2-2; cdr3_length: 15; v_call: TRBV30; cdr3_aa: CAWSDRGSVTGELFF; cdr3_nt: TGTGCCTGGAGTGACAGGGGGTCGGTCACCGGGGAGCTGTTTTTT
clone_size: -; d_call: -; j_call: TRBJ2-1; cdr3_length: 13; v_call: TRBV28; cdr3_aa: CASRLEFYNEQFF; cdr3_nt: TGTGCCAGCCGTTTAGAATTCTACAATGAGCAGTTCTTC
clone_size: -; d_call: TRBD2; j_call: TRBJ2-1; cdr3_length: 15; v_call: TRBV9; cdr3_aa: CASSVGGSLGNEQFF; cdr3_nt: TGTGCCAGCAGCGTAGGCGGGAGTTTAGGCAATGAGCAGTTCTTC
clone_size: many; d_call: -; j_call: TRBJ1-5; cdr3_length: 12; v_call: TRBV30; cdr3_aa: CAWSTSGQPQHF; cdr3_nt: TGTGCCTGGAGTACATCAGGTCAGCCCCAGCATTTT
clone_size: few; d_call: -; j_call: TRBJ1-1; cdr3_length: 14; v_call: TRBV27; cdr3_aa: CASSRSGGHTEAFF; cdr3_nt: TGTGCCAGCAGTCGGTCGGGGGGGCACACTGAAGCTTTCTTT
clone_size: few; d_call: TRBD2; j_call: TRBJ2-3; cdr3_length: 13; v_call: TRBV5-1; cdr3_aa: CASRQTSGTTQYF; cdr3_nt: TGCGCCAGCAGACAGACTAGCGGGACTACGCAGTATTTT
clone_size: -; d_call: TRBD2; j_call: TRBJ2-1; cdr3_length: 15; v_call: TRBV19; cdr3_aa: CASSMTSGRYNEQFF; cdr3_nt: TGTGCCAGTAGTATGACTAGCGGGAGGTACAATGAGCAGTTCTTC
clone_size: -; d_call: -; j_call: TRBJ2-1; cdr3_length: 14; v_call: TRBV20-1; cdr3_aa: CSAREGASYNEQFF; cdr3_nt: TGCAGTGCTAGGGAGGGGGCCAGTTACAATGAGCAGTTCTTC
clone_size: many; d_call: TRBD1; j_call: TRBJ1-4; cdr3_length: 15; v_call: TRBV5-8; cdr3_aa: CASSLFGTGYEKLFF; cdr3_nt: TGTGCCAGCAGCTTGTTCGGGACAGGGTACGAAAAACTGTTTTTT
clone_size: -; d_call: -; j_call: TRBJ1-5; cdr3_length: 18; v_call: TRBV19; cdr3_aa: CASSPRVGQTNSNQPQHF; cdr3_nt: TGTGCCAGTAGTCCGCGTGTAGGGCAGACAAATAGCAATCAGCCCCAGCATTTT
clone_size: many; d_call: TRBD2; j_call: TRBJ2-2; cdr3_length: 16; v_call: TRBV27; cdr3_aa: CASSPGLAANTGELFF; cdr3_nt: TGTGCCAGCAGTCCGGGACTAGCGGCCAACACCGGGGAGCTGTTTTTT
clone_size: many; d_call: -; j_call: TRBJ2-7; cdr3_length: 11; v_call: TRBV12-3/TRBV12-4; cdr3_aa: CASSSTYEQYF; cdr3_nt: TGTGCCAGCAGCTCTACATACGAGCAGTACTTC
clone_size: many; d_call: -; j_call: TRBJ1-6; cdr3_length: 14; v_call: TRBV28; cdr3_aa: CASSLLRSRSPLHF; cdr3_nt: TGTGCCAGCAGTTTGTTGAGGTCGAGATCACCCCTCCACTTT
clone_size: many; d_call: -; j_call: TRBJ2-5; cdr3_length: 16; v_call: TRBV7-9; cdr3_aa: CASSLRAGARSETQYF; cdr3_nt: TGTGCCAGCAGCTTAAGGGCGGGGGCACGGTCAGAGACCCAGTACTTC
clone_size: many; d_call: TRBD1; j_call: TRBJ2-7; cdr3_length: 13; v_call: TRBV28; cdr3_aa: CASQPGGSYEQYF; cdr3_nt: TGTGCCAGCCAACCAGGGGGTTCCTACGAGCAGTACTTC
clone_size: few; d_call: TRBD1; j_call: TRBJ2-7; cdr3_length: 17; v_call: TRBV14; cdr3_aa: CASSQDPGQGFSYEQYF; cdr3_nt: TGTGCCAGCAGCCAAGACCCGGGACAGGGGTTCTCCTACGAGCAGTACTTC
clone_size: many; d_call: -; j_call: TRBJ2-3; cdr3_length: 16; v_call: TRBV11-3; cdr3_aa: CASSPREGGAGDTQYF; cdr3_nt: TGTGCCAGCAGCCCGAGGGAGGGGGGGGCCGGAGATACGCAGTATTTT
clone_size: many; d_call: -; j_call: TRBJ1-1; cdr3_length: 16; v_call: TRBV3-1; cdr3_aa: CASSQTQGTRNTEAFF; cdr3_nt: TGTGCCAGCAGCCAGACACAGGGTACAAGGAACACTGAAGCTTTCTTT
clone_size: many; d_call: -; j_call: TRBJ1-4; cdr3_length: 12; v_call: TRBV20-1; cdr3_aa: CSARTANEKLFF; cdr3_nt: TGCAGTGCTAGGACAGCTAATGAAAAACTGTTTTTT
clone_size: few; d_call: -; j_call: TRBJ2-3; cdr3_length: 12; v_call: TRBV7-3; cdr3_aa: CASSSDEDTQYF; cdr3_nt: TGTGCCAGCAGCTCCGATGAGGATACGCAGTATTTT
clone_size: many; d_call: -; j_call: TRBJ2-7; cdr3_length: 12; v_call: TRBV11-2; cdr3_aa: CASRVYRNEQYF; cdr3_nt: TGTGCCAGCAGGGTTTACCGGAACGAGCAGTACTTC
clone_size: -; d_call: TRBD1; j_call: TRBJ1-2; cdr3_length: 14; v_call: TRBV15; cdr3_aa: CATSRDDRENGYTF; cdr3_nt: TGTGCCACCAGCAGAGATGACAGGGAAAATGGCTACACCTTC
clone_size: -; d_call: TRBD1; j_call: TRBJ1-1; cdr3_length: 13; v_call: TRBV27; cdr3_aa: CASLNRGLTEAFF; cdr3_nt: TGTGCCAGCCTTAACAGGGGGCTCACTGAAGCTTTCTTT
clone_size: -; d_call: -; j_call: TRBJ2-7; cdr3_length: 12; v_call: TRBV6-2/TRBV6-3; cdr3_aa: CASSYGRTGQYF; cdr3_nt: TGTGCCAGCAGTTACGGGAGAACTGGGCAGTACTTC
clone_size: few; d_call: -; j_call: TRBJ2-4; cdr3_length: 14; v_call: TRBV6-1; cdr3_aa: CASSEFLAKNIQYF; cdr3_nt: TGTGCCAGCAGTGAATTTTTAGCCAAAAACATTCAGTACTTC
clone_size: -; d_call: -; j_call: TRBJ1-2; cdr3_length: 13; v_call: TRBV5-1; cdr3_aa: CASSFRTDNGYTF; cdr3_nt: TGCGCCAGCAGCTTCCGGACCGATAATGGCTACACCTTC
clone_size: once; d_call: TRBD1; j_call: TRBJ2-1; cdr3_length: 16; v_call: TRBV4-2; cdr3_aa: CASSHEGRGTDNEQFF; cdr3_nt: TGTGCCAGCAGCCATGAAGGGCGTGGGACAGACAATGAGCAGTTCTTC
clone_size: many; d_call: -; j_call: TRBJ2-5; cdr3_length: 15; v_call: TRBV5-5; cdr3_aa: CASSQVRELQETQYF; cdr3_nt: TGTGCCAGCAGCCAAGTCCGGGAGTTACAAGAGACCCAGTACTTC
clone_size: -; d_call: -; j_call: TRBJ1-3; cdr3_length: 15; v_call: TRBV12-3/TRBV12-4; cdr3_aa: CASSAPRGRGNTIYF; cdr3_nt: TGTGCCAGCAGTGCCCCCCGGGGACGGGGAAACACCATATATTTT
clone_size: -; d_call: -; j_call: TRBJ1-5; cdr3_length: 12; v_call: TRBV7-9; cdr3_aa: CASSRGHQPQHF; cdr3_nt: TGTGCCAGCAGCAGAGGGCATCAGCCCCAGCATTTT
clone_size: few; d_call: -; j_call: TRBJ1-1; cdr3_length: 13; v_call: TRBV19; cdr3_aa: CASNQGMNTEAFF; cdr3_nt: TGTGCCAGTAATCAGGGTATGAACACTGAAGCTTTCTTT
clone_size: few; d_call: -; j_call: TRBJ1-1; cdr3_length: 18; v_call: TRBV2; cdr3_aa: CASSEGDPGGPTNTEAFF; cdr3_nt: TGTGCCAGCAGTGAAGGGGACCCCGGGGGGCCCACGAACACTGAAGCTTTCTTT
clone_size: -; d_call: TRBD2; j_call: TRBJ2-1; cdr3_length: 15; v_call: TRBV20-1; cdr3_aa: CSASQGGRALNEQFF; cdr3_nt: TGCAGTGCTAGTCAGGGCGGGAGGGCTCTCAATGAGCAGTTCTTC
clone_size: -; d_call: -; j_call: TRBJ1-1; cdr3_length: 12; v_call: TRBV28; cdr3_aa: CASSSSDREAFF; cdr3_nt: TGTGCCAGCAGTTCCTCGGACAGAGAAGCTTTCTTT
clone_size: few; d_call: TRBD1; j_call: TRBJ1-5; cdr3_length: 14; v_call: TRBV20-1; cdr3_aa: CSARQGASNQPQHF; cdr3_nt: TGCAGTGCTCGACAGGGGGCTAGCAATCAGCCCCAGCATTTT
clone_size: once; d_call: -; j_call: TRBJ1-5; cdr3_length: 15; v_call: TRBV7-9; cdr3_aa: CASSSARQAGQPQHF; cdr3_nt: TGTGCCAGCAGCTCGGCCCGACAGGCAGGTCAGCCCCAGCATTTT
clone_size: -; d_call: -; j_call: TRBJ1-2; cdr3_length: 14; v_call: TRBV30; cdr3_aa: CAWSVSGWDYGYTF; cdr3_nt: TGTGCCTGGAGTGTATCAGGGTGGGACTATGGCTACACCTTC